Sequencing of this T cell receptor beta chain was carried out in a study of T cell changes during pregnancy in multiple sclerosis. CDR3 length: 14 amino acids. V gave up 2 bases and J gave up 4 bases; unmatched junction bases: 4. The germline V gene encodes CDR1 SEHNR and CDR2 FQNEAQ (reference sequence). Sequencing used immunoSEQ multiplex PCR; TCRdb keeps in-frame clones, though not all of them. Here the sample spans about 38,000 clones, 70% to 90% being singletons. Material: CD4+ T cells from peripheral blood mononuclear cells, obtained before pregnancy. This TCR derives from a female donor with multiple sclerosis, enrolled in a pregnancy study. The rearrangement joins TRBV7-9 to TRBJ1-2; 7 bases map to TRBD1. The CDR3 is CASSLSRTGYGYTF. The CDR3 nucleotides are TGTGCCAGCAGCTTATCCCGGACAGGCTATGGCTACACCTTC.